Sequencing of this T cell receptor beta chain was carried out in a study of shared clonotypes between healthy human individuals. Sequencing used immunoSEQ multiplex PCR; TCRdb keeps in-frame clones, though not all of them. The repertoire has about 1.5 million clones, approximately 98% of them found once; the top ten carry roughly 0.42%. Germline V gene data show CDR1 as SGHTA and CDR2 as FQGNSA. Germline trimming cut 0 bases from V and 3 bases from J; bases unmatched to any gene: 2. There are 15 residues in the CDR3. CD45RA+ naive and CD45RA-negative memory subsets were separated from CD4+ cells. V and J are TRBV7-2 and TRBJ2-1; 7 nucleotides line up with TRBD2. This receptor was identified in a man aged 25-40 years in good health. The sequenced sample consisted of naive CD4+ T cells sorted from blood. Subset in this sample: CD45RA+ positively selected. The CDR3 loop reads CASSLAGGNYNEQFF. In nucleotides, the CDR3 is TGTGCCAGCAGCTTAGCCGGGGGGAACTACAATGAGCAGTTCTTC.